The source of this T cell receptor (beta chain) is a study of Graves' ophthalmopathy and Graves' hyperthyroidism. The authors amplified TCR beta CDR3 regions, and they did so from RNA transcripts for repertoire sequencing. The authors performed first-round RT-PCR with HTBI primers and then a second-round multiplex PCR. TCRdb reanalysed the multiplex PCR reads using MiXCR and keeps one entry per CDR3 protein. The repertoire holds 660,000 or so distinct CDR3 sequences, with over 40% as singletons. The CDR3 sequence is 15 residues long. Germline V gene lookup returns CDR1 DFQATT and CDR2 SNEGSKA (reference sequence). V lost 2 bases and J lost 1, with 15 bases in between. In this sample, this clonotype turned up many times.

This sequence joins TRBV20-1 and TRBJ2-7, with a tentative D call TRBD2 (6 bases). This clonotype was sampled from an adult man with Graves' ophthalmopathy. Sequenced input: peripheral blood. CDR3 protein: CSARRHAGLSYEQYF. CDR3 sequence (DNA): TGCAGTGCTAGAAGACACGCGGGGTTGTCCTACGAGCAGTACTTC.